This TCR beta chain stems from a study of cytomegalovirus exposure and HLA in healthy donors (dated by TCRdb to 2016 to 2017). As for the study more broadly: An earlier analysis of fewer than 750 of the donors reported 250 to 300 Gb of sequence data and 95 million to 130 million unique TCR beta sequences obtained from 180 million or so T cells. A later analysis re-examined previously published TCR beta repertoires from about 700 donors and added high-resolution HLA genotyping to investigate patterns of TCR occurrence. Alongside the repertoire data, information on donor age, sex, ethnicity and CMV serostatus was compiled. An earlier analysis of 450 to 750 of the donors used high-throughput TCR beta sequencing to judge whether each TCR beta V gene segment behaved as functional or pseudogenic. HLA typing included class I and class II loci at four-digit resolution. Roughly five DR-DQ haplotypes were handled as single units for association and clustering, since linkage in the cohort was strong. All discovery cohort repertoires had been generated using a single sequencing platform. To predict cytomegalovirus infection status, the study combined high-throughput TCR immunosequencing, statistical association of individual TCRs with disease status, and machine learning. Across some 400 genotyped donors of the cohort, an average of approximately 240,000 unique TCR beta nucleotide sequences per donor were sequenced, and 15% to 20% of those sequences were non-productive. Rather than drawing on any new phenotypic data, the later analysis identified candidate immune exposures from TCR beta sequences and the way those sequences occurred across donors. The study used immunosequencing to profile the T cell repertoires of hundreds of subjects and linked those repertoires to cytomegalovirus serostatus. An early release that covered several hundred HLA-typed donors contained approximately 300 gigabases of sequencing data and 80 million or so unique TCR sequences. A later genetic analysis used genome-wide SNP genotypes for about three fifths of the 666 donors, treating that subset as a discovery cohort. In addition to the first cohort of several hundred subjects, a separate validation cohort of approximately 130 different subjects was used. The study aimed to test whether signatures of past pathogen exposure could be identified by cataloging public T cell receptors. Typing coverage differed by locus: A, B, C, DRB1 and DQB1 were typed in roughly 620-630 donors, DQA1 in roughly 510, DPA1 in some 610, and DPB1 in just under 480. Of the roughly 400 genotyped donors, 65% to 90% fell in the genetic ancestry cluster associated with self-reported Caucasian donors.

The junction carries 13 bases between V and J, which are trimmed by 7 bases and 3 bases respectively. CDR1 SEHNR and CDR2 FQNEAQ were looked up in the germline V gene (reference sequence). Counted from cysteine to phenylalanine, this CDR3 has 13 amino acids. Here the CDR3 DNA is all that survives: 39 bases in frame from base 1. What the authors observed across the whole study: Immune exposure information for the cohort was limited to CMV serostatus. A later analysis reported that several top co-occurrence clusters appeared linked to parvovirus B19, influenza, CMV and Epstein-Barr virus. According to a later analysis, TCR association rates differed among HLA loci, with DRB1 alleles showing the most associated TCRs and HLA-C alleles showing the fewest. This cohort had only TCR beta chains sequenced, and the lack of alpha or paired-chain data limited which features could be detected. In the study, 150 to 200 TCR beta chains were listed as associated with cytomegalovirus. Linkage disequilibrium might explain the correlated functional status among segregating V segments, but an unknown experimental factor could not be excluded. The 87-base-pair reads could not distinguish some IMGT-functional V segments, including TRBV6-2 and TRBV6-3, so those segments were excluded. It was suggested by the authors that the approach could potentially be generalized to other disease states and immunological phenotypes. A further reported finding was that TCR beta sequences accurately predicted the HLA-A and HLA-B alleles for most subjects in the first cohort. Most TCR sequences were observed very rarely across donors, whereas some public TCRs were present in many individuals. Compared with the roughly 670-donor mean, donors in an Asian-associated ancestry cluster had fewer N-insertions in productive TCRs, according to a later genetic analysis. A few of the identified cytomegalovirus-associated TCR beta chains were confirmed in vitro to be specific for cytomegalovirus antigens. In an earlier analysis of 587 of the donors, most TCR beta V segments appeared in productive rearrangements about 90% or about 30% of the time, broadly matching IMGT annotations. Seventeen rarely observed V segments, including chromosome 9 orphons, were excluded from the earlier analysis of approximately 600 of the donors because counts were too low. The sequencing pipeline was judged likely to have produced a cluster of highly shared sequence variants as a technical artifact. The classifier was reported to diagnose cytomegalovirus status with high specificity and sensitivity in both the original and validation cohorts. According to a later analysis, most CMV-associated TCR beta chains appeared to be HLA-restricted, and the HLA associations seemed to be driven largely by CMV exposure. Specific HLA alleles were associated with roughly 16,000 TCR beta sequences at a false discovery rate of 0.05 in a later analysis. Because some donors lacked HLA typing at each locus, the association tests relied only on the typed subset. Strong co-occurrence of HLA alleles, especially DR and DQ, made assigning TCR associations to individual alleles difficult. Compared with equally common non-associated chains, HLA-associated TCR beta chains in a later analysis were more clonally expanded and had lower generation probabilities. Presence/absence analyses assumed roughly uniform sequencing depth across donors, an assumption that may not hold. In a later genetic analysis, a missense DCLRE1C variant was associated with V-gene and J-gene trimming of TCR beta chains, and the association was replicated in an independent cohort.

The receptor library was made with the immunoSEQ multiplex PCR assay. For the multiplex PCR, a mixture combining 60 forward primers for TCR Vbeta segments and 13 reverse primers for TCR Jbeta segments was used. The CDR3 region of rearranged TCR beta genes was amplified from genomic DNA by a multiplex PCR assay. Amplified TCR beta libraries were sequenced as 87-base-pair reads on the Illumina HiSeq System. On the authors' methods: A later analysis tallied around 87 million unique TCR beta chains across the roughly 610 repertoires, and around 12 million of those chains were shared by two or more donors. Raw reads were error-corrected and collapsed into unique sequences with a nearest-neighbor algorithm that merged closely related sequences to remove PCR and sequencing errors. Alignment of CDR3 sequences to IMGT reference sequences was used to assign V, D and J gene segments. Each retained sequence needed at least a six-nucleotide match to both a V gene segment and a J gene segment. Rearrangements were called productive when the CDR3 lacked stop codons and stayed in frame with V and J; all others were non-productive. CDR3 was defined by IMGT convention, running from the second conserved V-encoded cysteine to the conserved J-encoded phenylalanine. The earlier analysis of some 550 of the donors excluded any sequence lacking an unambiguous match to a single V gene segment. An earlier analysis of roughly 590 of the donors called V segments functional above 56.7% productive rearrangements and segregating when the between-donor standard deviation exceeded 5%. A statistical classification framework was built for diagnosing cytomegalovirus status from the catalog of TCR beta chain sequences. In a later analysis, TCR nucleotide sequences were compared against IMGT/GENE-DB human TR gene sequences so that V and J genes could be assigned. The TCRdist pipeline was used in a later analysis to assign CDR3 sequences and most-parsimonious VDJ recombination scenarios. In a later analysis, each TCR beta chain was defined by its CDR3 amino acid sequence together with its V-gene family, and reads lacking a unique V-gene family were excluded. To address suspected cross-contamination and a sequencing artifact, a later analysis removed 550 to 750 highly shared, low-generation-probability nucleotide sequences. In a later analysis, a clonal expansion index for each public chain was calculated from normalized within-repertoire ranks of inferred template counts. A later analysis computed generation probabilities with a VDJ recombination model fitted to out-of-frame rearrangements, and checked the results against IGoR. A later analysis scored TCR-TCR, TCR-HLA and TCR-CMV co-occurrence with hypergeometric tests, applying a repertoire-size bias correction to TCR pairs. False discovery rates were estimated in a later analysis by permuting HLA or CMV assignments 20 times. In a later analysis, co-occurring TCRs were grouped using DBSCAN, with TCRdist sequence similarity added in when clustering inside HLA-allele-positive subsets. For co-occurrence clustering, repertoires with fewer than 30,000 or more than 120,000 public chains were excluded, along with roughly 5 repertoires with anomalous nucleotide sharing. TCRdb re-hosts the immuneACCESS table, in-frame sequences only. Its copies lack some clones; in the studies checked, an unresolved V gene accounts for under half of them, and the cause for the rest is not known. That table supplies the V and J calls and clone size; D and trimming were determined from the DNA. The sample table holds tens of thousands of clones, of which almost 75% were seen once. The biggest ten clones account for approximately 5.5% of the sample.

In total, approximately 610 healthy bone marrow donors made up the cohort. At the time of sampling, every cohort member was nominally healthy, though immune exposures that went unrecorded were likely present. The donor tested CMV seronegative, placing the donor among the 350 to 400 seronegative members of the cohort. A peripheral blood sample was provided by each donor, and peripheral blood mononuclear cells were used for TCR beta sequencing. The Qiagen DNeasy Blood Extraction Kit was used to extract genomic DNA from the blood cell samples. Of note for this clone: Its antigen remains undetermined. Per-base qualities were not stored, and no clone one base away is much larger.

This TCR derives from a middle-aged man in good health and CMV-seronegative. The chain is assembled from TRBV7-9 and TRBJ2-7, and possibly TRBD1, on 5 matching bases. Sequenced: PBMCs. The CDR3 in this case is CASNEKGDYEQYF. The nucleotide sequence is given as TGTGCCAGCAACGAGAAAGGGGACTACGAGCAGTACTTC.